The text below deals with one TCR beta chain. Antigen: not known. This specimen comes from a study of cytomegalovirus exposure and HLA in healthy donors. The PCR employed 60 Vbeta primers together with 13 Jbeta primers. Sequenced by immunoSEQ multiplex PCR; TCRdb stores in-frame clones only, minus some. The data hold over 100,000 clones, with 80% to 85% observed a single time. Study results and caveats: TCR beta chains associated with HLA were, in a later analysis, more clonally expanded than equally common others. TCR beta V- and J-gene trimming was later associated with a missense DCLRE1C variant. Roughly uniform sequencing depth across donors was assumed, possibly incorrectly.

The sequence derives from a man aged 25-45 years in good health and CMV-seropositive. The material sequenced was PBMCs.

CDR3 sequence: CASTDERANTEAFF. The CDR3 DNA reads TGTGCCAGCACAGATGAGAGGGCGAACACTGAAGCTTTCTTT. The chain has TRBV2 and TRBJ1-1; no definite D call. The CDR3 contains 14 residues. V lost 7 bases and J 1 base, leaving 13 bases between the germline ends. Germline V gene lookup returns CDR1 SNHLY and CDR2 FYNNEI. The variable domain in full, completed from reference TRBV2 and TRBJ1-1, reads EPEVTQTPSHQVTQMGQEVILRCVPISNHLYFYWYRQILGQKVEFLVSFYNNEISEKSEIFDDQFSVERPDGSNFTLKIRSTKLEDSAMYFCASTDERANTEAFFGQGTRLTVV.